What follows is one T cell receptor (beta chain) and its context. TRB was amplified from approximately 250 ng of peripheral blood genomic DNA per sample. Multiplex touch-down PCR amplified TRB using TRB-A and TRB-B pools in one tube. TCRdb re-called the multiplex PCR reads; one entry per CDR3 protein, DNA not given. Across almost 6,000 distinct CDR3 sequences, the top ten clones capture roughly 7.6% of the sample. The data belong to a study of T cell clusters in autoimmune cytopenias. In the study overall: The median distinct TRB clonotype count was approximately 2,500 per sample, from a median roughly 50,000 reads.

This TCR was recovered from a human donor with an autoimmune cytopenia or autoimmune hepatitis (not recorded which). What was sequenced was peripheral blood.

The CDR3 is CASSRRGQGMNTEAFF. The chain employs TRBV6-2 or TRBV6-3 and TRBJ1-1; without DNA, the TCRdb call of TRBD1 cannot be checked. The CDR3 runs to 16 residues. The germline V gene has CDR1 MNHEY and CDR2 SVGEGT.